In its sample, the clone carrying this TCR beta chain was seen many times. The antigen is not known. This sample was included in a study of T cells in Graves' hyperthyroidism and ophthalmopathy. Study-wide results and limits: Most thyroid clonotypes with frequency above 0.001 were detected in blood.

Authors of the study amplified TCR beta CDR3 regions from RNA transcripts. A set of HTBI primers served as the primers for a first-round RT-PCR of the TCR CDR3. TCRdb called the multiplex PCR reads again in MiXCR, with one record for every CDR3 protein. The sample holds some 200,000 distinct CDR3 sequences, roughly 15% seen once. The CDR3 is made up of 13 amino acids. Germline V gene data show CDR1 as MDHEN and CDR2 as SYDVKM. V was trimmed by 5 bases and J by 0 bases, leaving 2 bases between them. This sequence was found in a man aged 50 to 59 with Graves' hyperthyroidism. The genes are TRBV28 and TRBJ2-6; D uncertain. The sequenced material came from blood. The chain's CDR3 is CASSASGANVLTF. The CDR3 nucleotides are TGTGCCAGCAGTGCCTCTGGGGCCAACGTCCTGACTTTC.